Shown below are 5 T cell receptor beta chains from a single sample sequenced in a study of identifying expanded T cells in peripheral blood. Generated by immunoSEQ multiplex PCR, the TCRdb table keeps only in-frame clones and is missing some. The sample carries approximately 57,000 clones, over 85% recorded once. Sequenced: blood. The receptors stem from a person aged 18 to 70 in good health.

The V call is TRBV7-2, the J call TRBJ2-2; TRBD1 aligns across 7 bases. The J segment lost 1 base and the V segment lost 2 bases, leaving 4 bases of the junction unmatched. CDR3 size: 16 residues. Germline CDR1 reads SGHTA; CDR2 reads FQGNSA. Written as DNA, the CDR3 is TGTGCCAGCAGCTTATCCACAGGGGTGAACACCGGGGAGCTGTTTTTT. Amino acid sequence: CASSLSTGVNTGELFF.

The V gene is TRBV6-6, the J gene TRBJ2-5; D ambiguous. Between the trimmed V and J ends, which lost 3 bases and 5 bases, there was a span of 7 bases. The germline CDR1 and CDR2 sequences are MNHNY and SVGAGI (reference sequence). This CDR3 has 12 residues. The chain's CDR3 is CASSYLQETQYF. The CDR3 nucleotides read TGTGCCAGCAGTTATCTACAGGAGACCCAGTACTTC.

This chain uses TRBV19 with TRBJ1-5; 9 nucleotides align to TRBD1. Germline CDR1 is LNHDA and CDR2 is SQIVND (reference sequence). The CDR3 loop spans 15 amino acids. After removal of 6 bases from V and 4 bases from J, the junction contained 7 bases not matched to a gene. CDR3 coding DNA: TGTGCCAGTAGCCCGGGACAGGGTGGGAATCAGCCCCAGCATTTT. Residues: CASSPGQGGNQPQHF. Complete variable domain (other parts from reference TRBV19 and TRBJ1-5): DGGITQSPKYLFRKEGQNVTLSCEQNLNHDAMYWYRQDPGQGLRLIYYSQIVNDFQKGDIAEGYSVSREKKESFPLTVTSAQKNPTAFYLCASSPGQGGNQPQHFGDGTRLSIL.

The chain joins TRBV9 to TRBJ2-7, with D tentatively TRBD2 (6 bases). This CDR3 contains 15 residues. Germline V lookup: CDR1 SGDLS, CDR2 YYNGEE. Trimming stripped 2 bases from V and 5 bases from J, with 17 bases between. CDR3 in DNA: TGTGCCAGCAGCGTCCGCCACTCGACTAGTAACGAGCAGTACTTC. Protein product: CASSVRHSTSNEQYF.

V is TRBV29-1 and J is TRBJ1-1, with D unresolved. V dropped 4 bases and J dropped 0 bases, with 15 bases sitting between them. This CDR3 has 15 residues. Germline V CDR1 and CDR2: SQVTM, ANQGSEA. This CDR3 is CSVVSYFGLNTEAFF. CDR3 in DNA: TGCAGCGTTGTTTCTTATTTCGGGCTGAACACTGAAGCTTTCTTT.